Following are 28 T cell receptor beta chains from one sample sequenced in a study of blood T cell repertoires in COVID-19. Method: immunoSEQ multiplex PCR; TCRdb's copy keeps in-frame clones and lacks some. The table lists approximately 280,000 clones, roughly 80% of them singletons, with approximately 5% in the top ten. The sample taken for sequencing was PBMCs or T cells enriched from blood (not recorded which). The receptors originated from a man aged 40-55 years who had been exposed to COVID-19.

This clone has more than one count but fewer than ten. The chain combines TRBV24-1 with TRBJ2-7; possible D gene TRBD2, 5 bases. CDR3 length: 13 residues. Germline V CDR1 and CDR2: KGHDR, SFDVKD. Trimming took off 9 bases at V and 1 base at J, with 12 bases between the two ends. The CDR3 region has the DNA TGTGCCACCGCAGGAGGCCTGTCCTACGAGCAGTACTTC. Translated: CATAGGLSYEQYF.

V gene TRBV2 combines with J gene TRBJ2-7; the D gene is possibly TRBD2 (5 bases). V lost 7 bases and J lost 6, with 13 bases in between. In germline, CDR1 is SNHLY, CDR2 FYNNEI. This CDR3 has 12 residues. The CDR3 loop is CASKPDGSEQYF. The DNA of the CDR3 is TGTGCCAGCAAGCCGGATGGGAGCGAGCAGTACTTC. Looking up the rest from reference TRBV2 and TRBJ2-7 gives the full variable domain: EPEVTQTPSHQVTQMGQEVILRCVPISNHLYFYWYRQILGQKVEFLVSFYNNEISEKSEIFDDQFSVERPDGSNFTLKIRSTKLEDSAMYFCASKPDGSEQYFGPGTRLTVT.

This chain connects TRBV2 to TRBJ2-7; 9 bases fit TRBD2. In germline, CDR1 is SNHLY, CDR2 FYNNEI. After removal of 0 bases from V and 2 bases from J, the junction contained 5 bases not matched to a gene. The length of the CDR3 is 16 residues. CDR3 residues: CASSEAVAGETYEQYF. The DNA of the CDR3 is TGTGCCAGCAGTGAAGCGGTAGCGGGAGAGACCTACGAGCAGTACTTC.

The chain carries TRBV2 and TRBJ2-1; D unresolved. CDR3 length: 15 residues. V dropped 4 bases and J dropped 0 bases, with 10 bases sitting between them. Germline CDR1 is SNHLY and CDR2 is FYNNEI. The CDR3 DNA reads TGTGCCAGCAGTGTCAGCGACCGCTCCTACAATGAGCAGTTCTTC. Protein: CASSVSDRSYNEQFF.

The chain recombines TRBV6-4 with TRBJ1-4; 7 nucleotides line up with TRBD1. This CDR3 region has 14 residues. From germline, CDR1 is MRHNA and CDR2 SNTAGT. Trimming cost V 5 bases and J 4 bases; bases outside gene matches: 4. The CDR3 is CASSPGGSNEKLFF. As DNA, the CDR3 is TGTGCCAGCAGTCCAGGGGGGAGTAATGAAAAACTGTTTTTT.

This chain connects TRBV19 to TRBJ2-1; 7 nucleotides line up with TRBD1. Germline CDR1 reads LNHDA; CDR2 reads SQIVND (reference sequence). Trimming took 5 bases from V and 6 from J; bases not matched to a gene: 7. The CDR3 sequence is 14 residues long. This CDR3 is CASSPQGQPNEQFF. The DNA of the CDR3 is TGTGCCAGTAGTCCTCAGGGACAGCCCAATGAGCAGTTCTTC.

The chain employs TRBV19 and TRBJ2-7; 8 nucleotides match TRBD1. J gave up 3 bases and V 1 base, and 8 bases lay outside the gene matches. The CDR3 consists of 16 residues. CDR1 is LNHDA and CDR2 is SQIVND in the germline V gene (reference sequence). This CDR3 is CASSIVTGTGNYEQYF. CDR3 nucleotide sequence: TGTGCCAGTAGTATAGTTACCGGGACAGGAAACTACGAGCAGTACTTC.

The V and J genes are TRBV5-1 and TRBJ2-5; D may be TRBD2 (5 bases). Trimming took 0 bases from V and 1 from J, leaving 10 bases between them. Germline V lookup: CDR1 SGHRS, CDR2 YFSETQ. This CDR3 is built from 15 residues. The CDR3 coding sequence is TGCGCCAGCAGCTTGGCGAGGGCAGGCCAAGAGACCCAGTACTTC. Amino acids: CASSLARAGQETQYF.

This clone came up once. The junction and the germline gene differ at one end; a read error may be behind it. V and J are TRBV6-5 and TRBJ1-5; D is possibly TRBD1 (5 bases). Germline loops: CDR1 MNHEY, CDR2 SVGAGI. The CDR3 extends over 13 amino acids. In DNA form, the CDR3 reads TGTGCCGGCAGTTTTATGGGGGGTCAGCCCCAGCATTTT. It is translated as CAGSFMGGQPQHF.

In DNA, the CDR3 is TGCGCCAGCAGCTTGGGGGGACTAGCGGGAGAGGAGCAGTTCTTC. Its translation is CASSLGGLAGEEQFF. This chain uses TRBV5-1 with TRBJ2-1; 14 nucleotides align to TRBD2. The CDR3 runs to 15 residues. Germline V gene data show CDR1 as SGHRS and CDR2 as YFSETQ. With V trimmed by 0 bases and J by 10 bases, 3 bases remained unmatched.

The rearrangement uses TRBV9 and TRBJ2-1; 8 bases align to TRBD2. Germline values: CDR1 SGDLS, CDR2 YYNGEE. The CDR3 runs to 12 residues. V trimming: 2 bases; J trimming: 14 bases; junction bases outside the gene matches: 6. CDR3 coding DNA: TGTGCCAGCAGCGTCTCAGCGGGAGAAAAGTTCTTC. As protein: CASSVSAGEKFF.

This chain joins TRBV27 and TRBJ2-3; 7 bases are shared with TRBD2. CDR3 size: 14 residues. From germline, CDR1 is MNHEY and CDR2 SMNVEV (reference sequence). The V and J ends lost 8 bases and 2 bases, in that order; junction bases with no gene match: 7. CDR3 nucleotides: TGTGCCAGCCGCCAAAGCGGGGCCACAGATACGCAGTATTTT. Protein sequence: CASRQSGATDTQYF.

The V call is TRBV19, the J call TRBJ1-4, with D hard to call. V was shortened by 3 bases and J by 4 bases, with 6 bases between the two germline ends. Germline V lookup: CDR1 LNHDA, CDR2 SQIVND (reference sequence). The CDR3 totals 13 residues. CDR3 sequence: CASSIGVNEKLFF. For the CDR3, the DNA is TGTGCCAGTAGTATCGGTGTTAATGAAAAACTGTTTTTT.

This chain uses TRBV10-3 with TRBJ1-5, with D hard to call. The CDR3 loop spans 15 amino acids. CDR1 and CDR2 from the germline V gene are ENHRY and SYGVKD. V was shortened by 5 bases and J by 1 base, with 12 bases between the two germline ends. The CDR3 DNA follows: TGTGCCATCAGTTCCCGGGGAGACAGCAATCAGCCCCAGCATTTT. Protein sequence: CAISSRGDSNQPQHF.

The chain has TRBV19 and TRBJ2-5; maybe TRBD1 (6 bases). V was pared by 8 bases and J by 2 bases, with 12 bases between. The length of the CDR3 is 13 residues. CDR1 is LNHDA, CDR2 SQIVND, per germline (reference sequence). The CDR3 region is CASGTQGQETQYF. The CDR3, as DNA: TGTGCCAGTGGAACTCAGGGGCAAGAGACCCAGTACTTC.

J is TRBJ2-7 and V is TRBV10-3; D possibly corresponds to TRBD1 (6 bases). CDR1 and CDR2 from the germline V gene are ENHRY and SYGVKD. Deletions cut 10 bases from V and 3 bases from J, with 22 bases between. The CDR3 has 15 amino acids. Here the CDR3 reads CATVERDTLHYEQYF. The DNA for the CDR3 is TGTGCCACGGTTGAGAGGGACACGCTCCACTACGAGCAGTACTTC.

The chain joins TRBV29-1 to TRBJ1-5; the D is unclear. Germline CDR1 reads SQVTM; CDR2 reads ANQGSEA. Trimming stripped 7 bases from V and 5 bases from J, with 15 bases between. The CDR3 totals 13 residues. For the CDR3, the DNA is TGCAGCGCGAGACGGGGAAGGGATCAGCCCCAGCATTTT. Amino acid sequence: CSARRGRDQPQHF.

This chain joins TRBV5-5 and TRBJ1-2; D not resolved. The CDR3 extends over 11 amino acids. The V end lost 4 bases, the J end lost 6 bases, and 7 bases lay between the germline ends. Germline values: CDR1 SGHKS, CDR2 YYEKEE (reference sequence). The CDR3 DNA sequence: TGTGCCAGCAGCGATGAGAATGGCTACACCTTC. Amino acid sequence: CASSDENGYTF.

V is TRBV9 and J is TRBJ1-1; possible D gene TRBD1, 5 bases. The CDR3 is 14 residues long. V lost 4 bases and J 2 bases, leaving 12 bases between the germline ends. Looked up from germline, CDR1 is SGDLS and CDR2 is YYNGEE. CDR3 in amino acids: CASSPRQLNTEAFF. The CDR3 DNA reads as TGTGCCAGCAGCCCGAGACAGTTAAACACTGAAGCTTTCTTT.

The chain has TRBV6-5 and TRBJ1-2; perhaps TRBD1 as D (5 bases). The V and J ends lost 7 bases and 5 bases respectively, with 14 bases between them. The CDR3 covers 13 residues. Germline-derived CDR1 and CDR2 are MNHEY and SVGAGI. The CDR3 region has the DNA TGTGCCAGCATTGGGGGGGGAGAGTATGGCTACACCTTC. This encodes CASIGGGEYGYTF.

V is TRBV30 and J is TRBJ2-3; D call uncertain. The V end lost 4 bases, the J end lost 4 bases, and 9 bases lay between the germline ends. Germline CDR1 and CDR2: GTSNPN and SVGIG (reference sequence). The CDR3 runs to 12 residues. Here the CDR3 DNA reads TGTGCCTGGAACGGTGCGGCAGATACGCAGTATTTT. As protein: CAWNGAADTQYF.

This clone was counted between two and nine times. The CDR3 protein is CAWSSLRSTEAFF. The CDR3 bases are TGTGCCTGGAGTTCACTGAGGAGCACTGAAGCTTTCTTT. The chain uses TRBV30 and TRBJ1-1; D call uncertain. This CDR3 contains 13 residues. The V gene lost 2 bases and the J gene lost 4 bases, with 11 bases spanning the gap. Germline assignment: CDR1 GTSNPN and CDR2 SVGIG (reference sequence).

This chain connects TRBV7-2 to TRBJ2-7; perhaps TRBD2 as D (6 bases). With 0 bases removed from V and 3 bases from J, the gap between germline ends came to 12 bases. The CDR3 spans 15 residues. Looked up from germline, CDR1 is SGHTA and CDR2 is FQGNSA. DNA of the CDR3: TGTGCCAGCAGCTTAGCGGTTTCGGGAGACTACGAGCAGTACTTC. Amino acid sequence: CASSLAVSGDYEQYF.

The rearrangement links TRBV9 to TRBJ1-2; 8 positions match TRBD1. V was pared by 3 bases and J by 3 bases, with 4 bases of the junction left unmatched. The CDR3 has 14 amino acids. In germline, CDR1 is SGDLS, CDR2 YYNGEE. The CDR3 here is CASSADRAHYGYTF. CDR3 sequence (DNA): TGTGCCAGCAGCGCGGACAGGGCTCACTATGGCTACACCTTC. Full variable domain (outside the CDR3, taken from reference TRBV9 and TRBJ1-2): DSGVTQTPKHLITATGQRVTLRCSPRSGDLSVYWYQQSLDQGLQFLIQYYNGEERAKGNILERFSAQQFPDLHSELNLSSLELGDSALYFCASSADRAHYGYTFGSGTRLTVV.

The chain links TRBV4-1 to TRBJ1-2, with TRBD1 matching over 8 bases. V was clipped by 4 bases and J by 8 bases; unmatched bases: 9. Germline-derived CDR1 and CDR2 are MGHRA and YSYEKL. This CDR3 has 14 residues. The CDR3 loop is CASSRPGTGYGYTF. Here the CDR3 DNA reads TGCGCCAGCAGCCGCCCCGGGACAGGATACGGCTACACCTTC.

As regards this clone: A junction boundary mismatches the germline segment, possibly from a read error. The V call is TRBV3-1 (or the pseudogene TRBV3-2), the J call TRBJ2-3; D is undetermined. CDR1 LGHDT and CDR2 YNNKEL come from the germline V gene (reference sequence). The CDR3 is 14 residues long. The CDR3 coding sequence is TGTGCCAGCACCCAAGGGCCCGTTATGGATACGCAGTATTTT. Protein: CASTQGPVMDTQYF.

V and J are TRBV5-1 and TRBJ2-3; 11 nucleotides line up with TRBD1. This CDR3 has 13 residues. V lost 8 bases and J lost 5; bases outside the gene matches: 4. Germline assignment: CDR1 SGHRS and CDR2 YFSETQ. The CDR3 DNA reads TGCGCCAGTAGGACAGGGGGCAAAGATACGCAGTATTTT. Protein: CASRTGGKDTQYF.

The chain joins TRBV5-1 to TRBJ1-3; no definite D call. Trimming removed 4 bases from V and 4 bases from J, with 15 bases in between. CDR1 and CDR2 from the germline V gene are SGHRS and YFSETQ. CDR3 length: 15 residues. This chain's CDR3 is CASSPVSGTGNTIYF. Written as DNA, the CDR3 is TGCGCCAGCAGCCCGGTCTCAGGAACGGGAAACACCATATATTTT.